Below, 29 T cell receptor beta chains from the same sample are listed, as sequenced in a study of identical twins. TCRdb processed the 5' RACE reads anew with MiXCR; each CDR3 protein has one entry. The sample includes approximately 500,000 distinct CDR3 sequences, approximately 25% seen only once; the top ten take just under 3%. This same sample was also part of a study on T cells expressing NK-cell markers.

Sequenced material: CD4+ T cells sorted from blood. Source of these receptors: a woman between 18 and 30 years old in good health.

CDR3 in DNA: TGTGCCAGCAGTTACATGGACAGGGGAAATTCACCCCTCCACTTT. It yields the protein CASSYMDRGNSPLHF. This rearrangement joins TRBV6-5 to TRBJ1-6, with TRBD1 identical over 9 bases. Germline V gives CDR1 MNHEY, CDR2 SVGAGI. The CDR3 length is 15 residues. V was clipped by 2 bases and J by 7 bases; unmatched bases: 3.

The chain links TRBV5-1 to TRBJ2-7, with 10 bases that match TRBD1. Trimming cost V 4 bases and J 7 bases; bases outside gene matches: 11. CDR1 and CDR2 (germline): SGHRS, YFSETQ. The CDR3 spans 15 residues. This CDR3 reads CASSEWGQGSQEQYF. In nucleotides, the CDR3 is TGCGCCAGCAGCGAATGGGGACAGGGGAGCCAGGAGCAGTACTTC.

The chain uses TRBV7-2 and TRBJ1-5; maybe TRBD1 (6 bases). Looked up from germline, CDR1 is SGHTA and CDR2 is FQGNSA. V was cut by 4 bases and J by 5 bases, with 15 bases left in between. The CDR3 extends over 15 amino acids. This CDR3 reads CASSSNRAGYQPQHF. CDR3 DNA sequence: TGTGCCAGCAGCTCCAACAGGGCGGGATATCAGCCCCAGCATTTT. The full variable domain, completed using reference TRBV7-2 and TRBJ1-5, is GAGVSQSPSNKVTEKGKDVELRCDPISGHTALYWYRQSLGQGLEFLIYFQGNSAPDKSGLPSDRFSAERTGGSVSTLTIQRTQQEDSAVYLCASSSNRAGYQPQHFGDGTRLSIL.

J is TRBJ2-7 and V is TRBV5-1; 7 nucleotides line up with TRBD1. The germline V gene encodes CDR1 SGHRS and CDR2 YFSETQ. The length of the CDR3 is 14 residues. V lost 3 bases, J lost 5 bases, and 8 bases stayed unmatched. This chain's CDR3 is CASSSRQGRHEQYF. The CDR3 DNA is TGCGCCAGCAGCTCCCGACAGGGTCGGCACGAGCAGTACTTC.

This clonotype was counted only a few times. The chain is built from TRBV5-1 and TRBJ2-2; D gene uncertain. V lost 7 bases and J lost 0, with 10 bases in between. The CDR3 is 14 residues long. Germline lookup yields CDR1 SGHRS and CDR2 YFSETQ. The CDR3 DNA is TGCGCCAGCCGAACTGGCTCGAACACCGGGGAGCTGTTTTTT. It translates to CASRTGSNTGELFF.

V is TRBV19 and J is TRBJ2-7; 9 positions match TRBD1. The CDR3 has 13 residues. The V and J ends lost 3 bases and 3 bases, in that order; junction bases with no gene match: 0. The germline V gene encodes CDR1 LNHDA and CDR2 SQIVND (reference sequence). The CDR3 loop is CASSMTGGYEQYF. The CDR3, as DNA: TGTGCCAGTAGTATGACAGGGGGCTACGAGCAGTACTTC.

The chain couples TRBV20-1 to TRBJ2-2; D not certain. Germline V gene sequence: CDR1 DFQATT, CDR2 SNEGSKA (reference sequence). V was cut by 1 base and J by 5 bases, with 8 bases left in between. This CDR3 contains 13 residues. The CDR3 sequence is CSARASRTGELFF. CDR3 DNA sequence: TGCAGTGCTAGAGCCTCGCGGACCGGGGAGCTGTTTTTT.

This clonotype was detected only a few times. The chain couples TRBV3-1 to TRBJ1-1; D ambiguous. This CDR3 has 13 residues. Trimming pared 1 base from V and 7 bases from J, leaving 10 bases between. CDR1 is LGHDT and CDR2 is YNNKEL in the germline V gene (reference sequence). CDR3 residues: CASSQGFDGEAFF. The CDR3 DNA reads TGTGCCAGCAGCCAAGGTTTCGACGGTGAAGCTTTCTTT.

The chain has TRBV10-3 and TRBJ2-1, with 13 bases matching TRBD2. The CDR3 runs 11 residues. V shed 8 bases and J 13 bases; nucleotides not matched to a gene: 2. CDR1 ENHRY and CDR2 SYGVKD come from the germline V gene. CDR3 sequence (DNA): TGTGCCATCGGGACTAGCGGGACCCAGTTCTTC. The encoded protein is CAIGTSGTQFF.

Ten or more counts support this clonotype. CDR3 DNA: TGTGCCAGCAGCCCGACTTTTTGGAGCTCCTACGAGCAGTACTTC. It yields the protein CASSPTFWSSYEQYF. The chain employs TRBV9 and TRBJ2-7; D gene unclear. The germline V and J ends were trimmed by 4 bases and 0 bases, with 14 bases remaining between them. The germline V gene has CDR1 SGDLS and CDR2 YYNGEE. The CDR3 loop spans 15 amino acids.

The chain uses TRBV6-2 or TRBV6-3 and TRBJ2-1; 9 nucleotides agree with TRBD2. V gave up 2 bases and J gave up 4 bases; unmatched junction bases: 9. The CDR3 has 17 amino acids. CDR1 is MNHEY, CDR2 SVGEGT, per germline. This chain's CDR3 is CASSYPAGGRGYNEQFF. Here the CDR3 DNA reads TGTGCCAGCAGTTACCCGGCTGGCGGGAGGGGGTACAATGAGCAGTTCTTC.

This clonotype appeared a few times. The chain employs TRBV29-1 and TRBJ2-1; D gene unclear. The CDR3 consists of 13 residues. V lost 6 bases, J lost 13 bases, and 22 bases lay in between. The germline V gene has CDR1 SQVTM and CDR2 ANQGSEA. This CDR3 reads CSVARDPRWRQFF. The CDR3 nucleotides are TGCAGCGTAGCCCGTGATCCCCGTTGGCGACAGTTCTTC.

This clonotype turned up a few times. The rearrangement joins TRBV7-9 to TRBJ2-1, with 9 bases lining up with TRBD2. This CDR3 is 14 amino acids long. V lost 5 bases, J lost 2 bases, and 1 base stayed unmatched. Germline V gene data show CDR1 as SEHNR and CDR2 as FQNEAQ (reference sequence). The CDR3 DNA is TGTGCCAGCAGCCGACTAGCGGCCTACAATGAGCAGTTCTTC. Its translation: CASSRLAAYNEQFF.

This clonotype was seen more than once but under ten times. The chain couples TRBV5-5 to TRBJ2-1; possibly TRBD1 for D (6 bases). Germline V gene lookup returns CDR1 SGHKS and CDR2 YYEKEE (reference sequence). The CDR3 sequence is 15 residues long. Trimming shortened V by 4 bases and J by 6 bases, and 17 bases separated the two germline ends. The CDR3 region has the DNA TGTGCCAGCAGCCTTCGACAGCTAGGGGGCAATGAGCAGTTCTTC. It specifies CASSLRQLGGNEQFF. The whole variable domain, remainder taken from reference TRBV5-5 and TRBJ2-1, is DAGVTQSPTHLIKTRGQQVTLRCSPISGHKSVSWYQQVLGQGPQFIFQYYEKEERGRGNFPDRFSARQFPNYSSELNVNALLLGDSALYLCASSLRQLGGNEQFFGPGTRLTVL.

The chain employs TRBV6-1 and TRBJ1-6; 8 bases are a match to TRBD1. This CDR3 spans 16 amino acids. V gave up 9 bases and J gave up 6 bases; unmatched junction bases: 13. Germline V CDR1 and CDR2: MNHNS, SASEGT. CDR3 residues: CARIGGRGPFNSPLHF. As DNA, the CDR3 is TGTGCCAGGATTGGGGGCAGGGGGCCTTTTAATTCACCCCTCCACTTT.

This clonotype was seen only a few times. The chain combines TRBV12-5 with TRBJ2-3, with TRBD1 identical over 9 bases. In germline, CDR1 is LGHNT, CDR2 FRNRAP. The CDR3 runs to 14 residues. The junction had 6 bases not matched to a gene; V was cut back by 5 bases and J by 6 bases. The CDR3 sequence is CASGPGQGPDTQYF. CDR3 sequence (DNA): TGTGCTAGTGGTCCGGGACAGGGACCCGATACGCAGTATTTT.

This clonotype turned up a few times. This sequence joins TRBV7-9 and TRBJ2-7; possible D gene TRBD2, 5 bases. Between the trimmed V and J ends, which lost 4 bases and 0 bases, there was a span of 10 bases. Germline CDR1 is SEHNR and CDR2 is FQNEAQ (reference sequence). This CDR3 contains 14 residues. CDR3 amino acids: CASSSVGISYEQYF. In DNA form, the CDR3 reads TGTGCCAGCAGCTCCGTCGGGATCTCCTACGAGCAGTACTTC.

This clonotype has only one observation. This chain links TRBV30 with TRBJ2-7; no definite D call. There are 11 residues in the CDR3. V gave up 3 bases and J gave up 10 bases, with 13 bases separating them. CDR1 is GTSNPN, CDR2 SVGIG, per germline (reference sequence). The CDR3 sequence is CAWSAPIAQYF. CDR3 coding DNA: TGTGCCTGGAGCGCCCCTATAGCCCAGTACTTC.

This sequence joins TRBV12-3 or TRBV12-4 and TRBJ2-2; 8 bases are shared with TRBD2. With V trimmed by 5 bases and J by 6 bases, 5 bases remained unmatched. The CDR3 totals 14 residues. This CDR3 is CASSRGGPPGELFF. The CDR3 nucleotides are TGTGCCAGCAGTCGGGGGGGCCCCCCCGGGGAGCTGTTTTTT.

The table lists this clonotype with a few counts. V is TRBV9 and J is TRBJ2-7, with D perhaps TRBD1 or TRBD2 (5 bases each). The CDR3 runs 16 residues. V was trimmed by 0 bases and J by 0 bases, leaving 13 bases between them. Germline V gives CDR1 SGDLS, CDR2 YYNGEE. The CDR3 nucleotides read TGTGCCAGCAGCGTAGGCCCCGGGACCCACTCCTACGAGCAGTACTTC. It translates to CASSVGPGTHSYEQYF.

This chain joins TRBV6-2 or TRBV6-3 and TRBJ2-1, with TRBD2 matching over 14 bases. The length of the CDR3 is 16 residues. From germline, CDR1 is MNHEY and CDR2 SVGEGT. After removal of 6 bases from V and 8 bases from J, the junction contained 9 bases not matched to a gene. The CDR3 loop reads CASRRLAGGLWDEQFF. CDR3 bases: TGTGCCAGCAGAAGACTAGCGGGAGGGCTATGGGATGAGCAGTTCTTC.

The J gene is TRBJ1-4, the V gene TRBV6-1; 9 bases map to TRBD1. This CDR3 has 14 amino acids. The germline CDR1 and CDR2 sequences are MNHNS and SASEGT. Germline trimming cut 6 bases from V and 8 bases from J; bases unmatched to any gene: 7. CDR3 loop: CASSLQGAGEKLFF. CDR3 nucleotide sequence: TGTGCCAGCAGCCTACAGGGGGCTGGGGAAAAACTGTTTTTT.

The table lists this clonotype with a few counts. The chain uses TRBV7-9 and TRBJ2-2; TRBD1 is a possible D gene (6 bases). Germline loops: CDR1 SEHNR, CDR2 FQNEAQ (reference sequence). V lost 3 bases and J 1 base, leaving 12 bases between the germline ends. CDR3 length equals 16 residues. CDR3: CASSLLGRGNTGELFF. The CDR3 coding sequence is TGTGCCAGCAGCTTGCTGGGCAGGGGGAACACCGGGGAGCTGTTTTTT. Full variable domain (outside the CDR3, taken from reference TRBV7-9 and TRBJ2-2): DTGVSQNPRHKITKRGQNVTFRCDPISEHNRLYWYRQTLGQGPEFLTYFQNEAQLEKSRLLSDRFSAERPKGSFSTLEIQRTEQGDSAMYLCASSLLGRGNTGELFFGEGSRLTVL.

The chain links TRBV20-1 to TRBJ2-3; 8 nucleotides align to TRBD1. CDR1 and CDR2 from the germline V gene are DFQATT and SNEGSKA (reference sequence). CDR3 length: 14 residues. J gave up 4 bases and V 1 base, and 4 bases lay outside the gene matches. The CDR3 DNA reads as TGCAGTGCTAGAGCCGGACAGGGTCCAGATACGCAGTATTTT. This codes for CSARAGQGPDTQYF.

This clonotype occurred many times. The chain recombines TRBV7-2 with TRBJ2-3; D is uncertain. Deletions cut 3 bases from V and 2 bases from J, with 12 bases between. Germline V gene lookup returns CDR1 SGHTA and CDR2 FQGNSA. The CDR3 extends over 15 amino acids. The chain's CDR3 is CASSFLGLSTDTQYF. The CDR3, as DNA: TGTGCCAGCAGCTTCTTGGGCCTTTCCACAGATACGCAGTATTTT.

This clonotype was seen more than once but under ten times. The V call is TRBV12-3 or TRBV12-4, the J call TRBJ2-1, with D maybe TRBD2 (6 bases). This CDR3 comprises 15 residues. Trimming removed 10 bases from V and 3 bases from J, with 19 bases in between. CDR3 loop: CATKPGLDYYNEQFF. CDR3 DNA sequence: TGTGCCACCAAACCGGGACTTGACTACTACAATGAGCAGTTCTTC.

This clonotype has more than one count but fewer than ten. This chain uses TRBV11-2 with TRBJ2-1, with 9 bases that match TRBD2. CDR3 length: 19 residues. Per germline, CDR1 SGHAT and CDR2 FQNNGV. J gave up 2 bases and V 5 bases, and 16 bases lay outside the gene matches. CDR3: CASSRTVAGGHGTYNEQFF. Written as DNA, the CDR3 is TGTGCCAGCAGCCGAACGGTGGCGGGGGGGCATGGGACCTACAATGAGCAGTTCTTC.

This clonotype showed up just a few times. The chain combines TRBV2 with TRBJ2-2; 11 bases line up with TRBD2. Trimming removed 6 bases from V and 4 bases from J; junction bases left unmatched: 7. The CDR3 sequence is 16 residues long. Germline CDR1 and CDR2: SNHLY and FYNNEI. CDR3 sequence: CASRPGLAGGTGELFF. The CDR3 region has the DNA TGTGCCAGCAGACCCGGACTAGCGGGTGGCACCGGGGAGCTGTTTTTT.

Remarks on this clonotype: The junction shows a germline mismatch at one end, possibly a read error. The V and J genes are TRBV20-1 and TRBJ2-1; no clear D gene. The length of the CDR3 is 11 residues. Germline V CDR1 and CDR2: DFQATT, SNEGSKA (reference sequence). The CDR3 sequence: CSARTHKGLRF. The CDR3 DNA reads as TGCAGTGCTAGAACCCACAAAGGGCTCCGTTTC.